The clone carrying this T cell receptor beta chain was detected a few times. These data come from a study of T cells in Graves' hyperthyroidism and ophthalmopathy. It was RNA transcripts that yielded the amplified TCR beta CDR3 regions. HTBI primers drove first-round RT-PCR of the TCR CDR3. A single record per CDR3 protein comes from TCRdb applying MiXCR to the multiplex PCR reads. Of approximately 870,000 distinct CDR3 sequences in the sample, 38% were seen once. In making diagnoses, clinical symptoms, serum thyroxine and TRAb, thyroid ultrasound and orbital computed tomography were all used. PBMCs came from around 9.7 ml fresh peripheral blood. V lost 2 bases, J lost 6 bases, and 3 bases stayed unmatched. The CDR3 sequence is 13 residues long. Per germline, CDR1 DFQATT and CDR2 SNEGSKA (reference sequence).

The sequence came from a man between 18 and 35 years old with Graves' hyperthyroidism. Sequences were obtained from blood. V is TRBV20-1 and J is TRBJ2-7, with 11 positions matching TRBD1. CDR3 in amino acids: CSARSGTGGEQYF. The CDR3 DNA reads TGCAGTGCTAGATCCGGGACAGGGGGCGAGCAGTACTTC.